Presented here are 23 T cell receptor beta chains from one specimen sequenced in a study of cytomegalovirus exposure and HLA in healthy donors. With 60 Vbeta and 13 Jbeta primers, the PCR was carried out. Method: immunoSEQ multiplex PCR; TCRdb's copy keeps in-frame clones and lacks some. The table includes more than 85,000 clones, under 80% detected once. The sequencing sample was made of PBMCs. These receptors were obtained from a woman younger than 30 in good health and CMV-seropositive.

This clone has a single count. The J gene is TRBJ1-6, the V gene TRBV5-6; tentatively, D is TRBD1 (6 bases). The CDR3 loop spans 16 amino acids. Germline values: CDR1 SGHDT, CDR2 YYEEEE. V gave up 2 bases and J gave up 7 bases, with 16 bases separating them. In DNA form, the CDR3 reads TGTGCCAGCAGCTTTGGGATGGGGGCGCAGAATTCACCCCTCCACTTT. Protein product: CASSFGMGAQNSPLHF.

The CDR3 coding sequence is TGCGCCAGCAGCCAGGCTCAGGGATACGAGCAGTACTTC. Translated: CASSQAQGYEQYF. The gene calls are TRBV5-1 and TRBJ2-7; tentative D call: TRBD1 (5 bases). Trimming removed 4 bases from V and 4 bases from J, with 12 bases in between. CDR3 length equals 13 residues. Germline CDR1 reads SGHRS; CDR2 reads YFSETQ.

This clone showed up just a few times. The V gene is TRBV28, the J gene TRBJ1-4; 7 nucleotides match TRBD1. The germline gives CDR1 MDHEN, CDR2 SYDVKM. The CDR3 spans 14 residues. V shed 6 bases, J shed 4 bases, and the junction held 5 bases outside the gene matches. CDR3 loop: CASSPTGINEKLFF. CDR3 bases: TGTGCCAGCAGCCCGACAGGGATTAATGAAAAACTGTTTTTT.

This clone is a singleton in its sample. The chain links TRBV9 to TRBJ2-1, with D uncertain. V was cut by 0 bases and J by 2 bases, with 9 bases left in between. The CDR3 length is 15 residues. CDR1 is SGDLS and CDR2 is YYNGEE in the germline V gene. The CDR3: CASSVEAEPYNEQFF. The CDR3 DNA is TGTGCCAGCAGCGTAGAGGCGGAGCCCTACAATGAGCAGTTCTTC. Full variable domain (rest looked up from reference TRBV9 and TRBJ2-1): DSGVTQTPKHLITATGQRVTLRCSPRSGDLSVYWYQQSLDQGLQFLIQYYNGEERAKGNILERFSAQQFPDLHSELNLSSLELGDSALYFCASSVEAEPYNEQFFGPGTRLTVL.

The chain uses TRBV28 and TRBJ2-7; 9 positions match TRBD1. The CDR3 sequence is 13 residues long. Trimming at V came to 6 bases and at J to 4 bases, leaving 4 bases not matched to a gene. In germline, CDR1 is MDHEN, CDR2 SYDVKM. CDR3 sequence reads: CASRGQGRYEQYF. Here the CDR3 DNA reads TGTGCCAGCAGGGGACAGGGAAGGTACGAGCAGTACTTC. Complete variable domain (other parts from reference TRBV28 and TRBJ2-7): DVKVTQSSRYLVKRTGEKVFLECVQDMDHENMFWYRQDPGLGLRLIYFSYDVKMKEKGDIPEGYSVSREKKERFSLILESASTNQTSMYLCASRGQGRYEQYFGPGTRLTVT.

Ten or more counts support this clone. This sequence joins TRBV5-1 and TRBJ1-1, with 12 bases lining up with TRBD1. The CDR3 spans 16 residues. Trimming removed 4 bases from V and 4 bases from J; junction bases left unmatched: 8. Germline V lookup: CDR1 SGHRS, CDR2 YFSETQ. The CDR3 spells CASSLGQGAVATEAFF. Written as DNA, the CDR3 is TGCGCCAGCAGCCTGGGACAGGGGGCCGTGGCCACTGAAGCTTTCTTT.

The chain carries TRBV27 and TRBJ2-1, with D possibly TRBD2 on 6 matching bases. Germline values: CDR1 MNHEY, CDR2 SMNVEV (reference sequence). With 6 bases removed from V and 10 bases from J, the gap between germline ends came to 19 bases. This CDR3 contains 14 residues. In nucleotides, the CDR3 is TGTGCCAGCAGCTTCGGCCGGGAGAACGGCGAGCAGTTCTTC. Its translation is CASSFGRENGEQFF.

This clone was found a few times. This sequence joins TRBV19 and TRBJ1-3; D is uncertain. CDR1 is LNHDA and CDR2 is SQIVND in the germline V gene (reference sequence). Trimming shortened V by 3 bases and J by 0 bases, and 9 bases separated the two germline ends. The CDR3 extends over 15 amino acids. CDR3 region: CASSISLSSGNTIYF. The CDR3 region has the DNA TGTGCCAGTAGTATTTCCCTCTCCTCTGGAAACACCATATATTTT.

J is TRBJ2-7 and V is TRBV4-1, with TRBD2 identical over 8 bases. Germline CDR1 reads MGHRA; CDR2 reads YSYEKL. This CDR3 region has 15 residues. The junction had 3 bases not matched to a gene; V was cut back by 1 base and J by 1 base. Written as DNA, the CDR3 is TGCGCCAGCAGCCAAGCTAGCGGGTTTTCCTACGAGCAGTACTTC. It translates to CASSQASGFSYEQYF.

V usage is TRBV7-6 and J usage is TRBJ2-7; a possible D gene is TRBD2 (6 bases). V lost 2 bases and J lost 1, with 12 bases in between. In germline, CDR1 is SGHVS, CDR2 FNYEAQ. The CDR3 has 15 residues. CDR3 sequence: CASSLRLAESYEQYF. The DNA of the CDR3 is TGTGCCAGCAGCTTAAGGTTAGCGGAGTCCTACGAGCAGTACTTC.

The chain combines TRBV7-2 with TRBJ2-7; 8 nucleotides agree with TRBD2. CDR3 length: 15 amino acids. J lost 3 bases, V lost 3 bases, and 7 bases had no gene match. Germline V gene sequence: CDR1 SGHTA, CDR2 FQGNSA. CDR3 coding DNA: TGTGCCAGCAGCTTTAAACTAGCGGTGTTCTACGAGCAGTACTTC. Protein product: CASSFKLAVFYEQYF.

A note on this clone: One end of the junction does not line up with germline, which may come from a read error. This chain uses TRBV28 with TRBJ1-6; TRBD1 matches 7 bases. The germline V gene has CDR1 MDHEN and CDR2 SYDVKM. The CDR3 totals 15 residues. The CDR3 reads CASSLTGLGNSPLHF. For the CDR3, the DNA is TGTGCCAGCAGTTTGACAGGGCTGGGAAATTCCCCCCTCCACTTT.

The chain recombines TRBV28 with TRBJ2-7; the D is unclear. V was pared by 1 base and J by 5 bases, with 9 bases between. This CDR3 spans 13 amino acids. The germline gives CDR1 MDHEN, CDR2 SYDVKM. CDR3 sequence reads: CASSLFPLHEQYF. CDR3 DNA sequence: TGTGCCAGCAGTTTATTCCCTCTACACGAGCAGTACTTC.

The rearrangement links TRBV5-6 to TRBJ2-1; 8 bases align to TRBD2. Germline V gene lookup returns CDR1 SGHDT and CDR2 YYEEEE. The CDR3 runs to 15 residues. V shed 2 bases, J shed 3 bases, and the junction held 4 bases outside the gene matches. For the CDR3, the DNA is TGTGCCAGCAGCTTACTAGCGGATAACTACAATGAGCAGTTCTTC. Protein sequence: CASSLLADNYNEQFF.

This sequence joins TRBV7-9 and TRBJ1-2; possible D gene TRBD1, 5 bases. The CDR3 loop spans 13 amino acids. Trimming pared 4 bases from V and 0 bases from J, leaving 6 bases between. The germline CDR1 and CDR2 sequences are SEHNR and FQNEAQ (reference sequence). The CDR3 here is CASSSTANYGYTF. CDR3 nucleotides: TGTGCCAGCAGCTCGACAGCTAACTATGGCTACACCTTC.

The V gene is TRBV5-1, the J gene TRBJ2-1, with 10 bases that match TRBD2. The CDR3 is 15 residues long. V trimming: 3 bases; J trimming: 6 bases; junction bases outside the gene matches: 6. Germline CDR1 SGHRS, CDR2 YFSETQ. The CDR3: CASSSGTSVVNEQFF. The CDR3 nucleotides are TGCGCCAGCAGCTCGGGGACTAGCGTAGTCAATGAGCAGTTCTTC.

The chain has TRBV19 and TRBJ1-5, with TRBD1 identical over 9 bases. Germline V gene sequence: CDR1 LNHDA, CDR2 SQIVND (reference sequence). Losses at the gene ends were 2 bases for V and 4 bases for J; bases not matched to a gene: 3. The CDR3 length is 15 residues. Here the CDR3 reads CASSISGTGNQPQHF. The CDR3 bases are TGTGCCAGTAGTATAAGTGGGACAGGGAATCAGCCCCAGCATTTT.

This rearrangement joins TRBV28 to TRBJ1-1; D remains ambiguous. Germline CDR1 reads MDHEN; CDR2 reads SYDVKM. The CDR3 has 12 residues. Trimming stripped 4 bases from V and 9 bases from J, with 12 bases between. The CDR3 region is CASSSGRDKAFF. The CDR3 bases are TGTGCCAGCAGTTCGGGGAGGGATAAAGCTTTCTTT.

This chain uses TRBV10-3 with TRBJ2-7, with a weak D call TRBD2 (6 bases). CDR3 length: 15 amino acids. Looked up from germline, CDR1 is ENHRY and CDR2 is SYGVKD. V lost 2 bases and J lost 1, with 12 bases in between. CDR3 coding DNA: TGTGCCATCAGTGAGAATGGTAGCGGATCCTACGAGCAGTACTTC. It is translated as CAISENGSGSYEQYF.

CDR3 sequence reads: CASSIGTGSMAQYF. CDR3 sequence (DNA): TGTGCCAGTAGTATAGGGACAGGGTCGATGGCCCAGTACTTC. The chain combines TRBV19 with TRBJ2-5, with 8 bases fitting TRBD1. The length of the CDR3 is 14 residues. Germline V gene lookup returns CDR1 LNHDA and CDR2 SQIVND (reference sequence). With 1 base clipped from V and 9 bases from J, the junction kept 7 bases outside the gene matches.

This clone has just a few counts. V usage is TRBV30 and J usage is TRBJ1-3; no definite D call. From germline, CDR1 is GTSNPN and CDR2 SVGIG (reference sequence). There are 15 residues in the CDR3. Trimming took 0 bases from V and 0 from J, leaving 9 bases between them. The CDR3 nucleotides read TGTGCCTGGAGTGTACAGTCTCCCTCTGGAAACACCATATATTTT. It specifies CAWSVQSPSGNTIYF.

The CDR3 reads CATSRVGQSGDTQYF. In DNA form, the CDR3 reads TGTGCCACCAGCAGAGTTGGACAGTCGGGGGATACGCAGTATTTT. The rearrangement uses TRBV15 and TRBJ2-3; TRBD1 is a possible D gene (6 bases). This CDR3 comprises 15 residues. The V end was cut by 1 base, the J end by 6 bases, with 14 bases between. Germline V gene lookup returns CDR1 LNHNV and CDR2 YYDKDF (reference sequence).

The chain is built from TRBV19 and TRBJ1-4; possibly TRBD1 for D (6 bases). The CDR3 runs to 13 residues. V lost 3 bases to trimming and J lost 7 bases, with 9 bases between them. CDR1 is LNHDA, CDR2 SQIVND, per germline (reference sequence). The CDR3 nucleotides read TGTGCCAGTAGTATGACAGGTGGTGAAAAACTGTTTTTT. This encodes CASSMTGGEKLFF.